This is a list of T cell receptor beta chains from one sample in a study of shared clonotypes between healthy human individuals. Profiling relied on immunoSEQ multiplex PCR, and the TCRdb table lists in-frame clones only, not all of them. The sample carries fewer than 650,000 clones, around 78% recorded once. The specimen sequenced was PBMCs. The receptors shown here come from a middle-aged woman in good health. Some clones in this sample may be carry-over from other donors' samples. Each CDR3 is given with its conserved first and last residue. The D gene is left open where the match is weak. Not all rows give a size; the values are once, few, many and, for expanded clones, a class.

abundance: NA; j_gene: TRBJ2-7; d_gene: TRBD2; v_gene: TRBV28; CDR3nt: TGTGCCAGCAGCGGGACTAGCGGGATTTACGAGCAGTACTTC; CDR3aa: CASSGTSGIYEQYF
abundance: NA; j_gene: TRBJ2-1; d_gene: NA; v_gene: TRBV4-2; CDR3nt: TGTGCCAGCAGCCAAGTTCAGCTTAGCTCCTACAATGAGCAGTTCTTC; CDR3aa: CASSQVQLSSYNEQFF
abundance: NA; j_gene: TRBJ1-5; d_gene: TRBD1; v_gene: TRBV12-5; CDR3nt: TGTGCTAGTGGTTTGGAAACGGAACACAGGGGTGGGGGCAATCAGCCCCAGCATTTT; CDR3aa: CASGLETEHRGGGNQPQHF
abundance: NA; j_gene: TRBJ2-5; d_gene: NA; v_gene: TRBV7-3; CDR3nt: TGTGCCAGCAGCTCGGGGCAAGGAGAGACCCAGTACTTC; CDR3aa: CASSSGQGETQYF
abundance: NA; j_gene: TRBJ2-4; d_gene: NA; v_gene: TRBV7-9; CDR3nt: TGTGCCAGCAGCTCCTTACCGGGCCAACTAGCCAAAAACATTCAGTACTTC; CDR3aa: CASSSLPGQLAKNIQYF
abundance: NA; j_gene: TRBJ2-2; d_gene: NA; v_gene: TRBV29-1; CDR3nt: TGCAGCGTTTCTCTCTCCGGGCCCACGAGGACCGGGGAGCTGTTTTTT; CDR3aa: CSVSLSGPTRTGELFF
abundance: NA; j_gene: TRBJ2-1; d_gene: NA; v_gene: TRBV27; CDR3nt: TGTGCCAGCAAGGGGGGAGTAGAGGGTGAGCAGTTCTTC; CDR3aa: CASKGGVEGEQFF
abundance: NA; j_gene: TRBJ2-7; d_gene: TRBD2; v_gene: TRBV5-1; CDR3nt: TGCGCCAGCAGCTTGCCCCAAAGCGGGAGTGGCTCTTACGAGCAGTACTTC; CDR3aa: CASSLPQSGSGSYEQYF
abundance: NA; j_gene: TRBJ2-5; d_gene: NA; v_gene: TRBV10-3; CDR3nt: TGTGCCATCAGTGAGTTTCAGGGTAACCAAGAGACCCAGTACTTC; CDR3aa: CAISEFQGNQETQYF
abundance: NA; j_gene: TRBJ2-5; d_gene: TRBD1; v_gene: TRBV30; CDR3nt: TGTGCCTGGAGTGCAGGGGGAGAGACCCAGTACTTC; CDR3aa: CAWSAGGETQYF
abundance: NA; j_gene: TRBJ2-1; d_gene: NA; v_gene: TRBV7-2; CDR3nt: TGTGCCAGCAGCTTTTACGTGGGTGAGCAGTTCTTC; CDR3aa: CASSFYVGEQFF
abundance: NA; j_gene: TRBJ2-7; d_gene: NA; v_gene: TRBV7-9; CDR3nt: TGTGCCAGCAGCCTGACAGTGGGTGAGCAGTACTTC; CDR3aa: CASSLTVGEQYF
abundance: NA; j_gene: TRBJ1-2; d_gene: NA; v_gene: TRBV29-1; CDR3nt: TGCAGCGTTGCCCTGGACAATTATGGCTACACCTTC; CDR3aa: CSVALDNYGYTF
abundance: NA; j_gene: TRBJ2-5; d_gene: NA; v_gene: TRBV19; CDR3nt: TGTGCCAGTAGTATGGGACGGGCTCAAGAGACCCAGTACTTC; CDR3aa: CASSMGRAQETQYF
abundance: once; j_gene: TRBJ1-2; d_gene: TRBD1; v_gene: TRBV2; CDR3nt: TGTGCCAGCAGTGAATCTCGGACAGGGCTTAAAGGGAACACCTTC; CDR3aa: CASSESRTGLKGNTF
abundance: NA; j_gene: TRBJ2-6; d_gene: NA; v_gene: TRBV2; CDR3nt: TGTGCCAGCAGTGAAGTGGGTCCCTCTGGGGCCAACGTCCTGACTTTC; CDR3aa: CASSEVGPSGANVLTF
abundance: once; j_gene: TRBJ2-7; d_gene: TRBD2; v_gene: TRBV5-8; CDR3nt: TGTGCCAGCAGCCCTAGCGGGAGAGGCTACGAGCAGTACTTC; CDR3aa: CASSPSGRGYEQYF
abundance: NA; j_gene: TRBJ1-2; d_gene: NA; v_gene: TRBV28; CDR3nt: TGTGCCAGCAGCCCAGACAACGCCCCTTACTATGGCTACACCTTC; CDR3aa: CASSPDNAPYYGYTF
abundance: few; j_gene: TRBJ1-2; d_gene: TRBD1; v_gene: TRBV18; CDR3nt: TGTGCCAGCTCACCTTCAGGACAGGAGGGTCTTGGCTACACCTTC; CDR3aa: CASSPSGQEGLGYTF
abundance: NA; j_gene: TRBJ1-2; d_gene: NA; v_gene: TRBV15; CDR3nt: TGTGCCACCAGCCCCGGAGGGAGTTATGGCTACACCTTC; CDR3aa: CATSPGGSYGYTF
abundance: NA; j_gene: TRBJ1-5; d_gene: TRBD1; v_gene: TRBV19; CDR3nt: TGTGCCAGTAGTGGGGGACAGGGGGCTTTTCAGCCCCAGCATTTT; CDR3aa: CASSGGQGAFQPQHF
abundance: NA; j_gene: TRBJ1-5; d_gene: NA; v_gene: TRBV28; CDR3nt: TGTGCCAGCAGTTTTAGGCCAGGGAAAAGCAATCAGCCCCAGCATTTT; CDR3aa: CASSFRPGKSNQPQHF
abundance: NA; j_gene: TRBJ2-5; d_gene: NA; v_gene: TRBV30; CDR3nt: TGTGCCTGGAGTGGTTTCGGGAACCAAGAGACCCAGTACTTC; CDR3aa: CAWSGFGNQETQYF
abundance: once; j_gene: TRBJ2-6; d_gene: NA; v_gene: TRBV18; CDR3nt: TGTGCCAGCTCACCCTCTCTCCCCCTCTCTGGGGCCAACGTCCTGACTTTC; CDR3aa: CASSPSLPLSGANVLTF
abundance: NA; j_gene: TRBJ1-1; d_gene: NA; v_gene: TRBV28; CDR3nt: TGTGCCAGCAGTGAGCGACTGGGTGCGACTGAAGCTTTCTTT; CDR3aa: CASSERLGATEAFF
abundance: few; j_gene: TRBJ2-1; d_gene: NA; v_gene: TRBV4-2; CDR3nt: TGTGCCAGCAGCCGGACCGAACAGGGAGATGAGCAGTTCTTC; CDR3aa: CASSRTEQGDEQFF
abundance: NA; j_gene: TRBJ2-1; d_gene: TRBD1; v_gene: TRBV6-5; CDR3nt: TGTGCCAGCAGTTCTGGACAGGGGGCTTGGCATGAGCAGTTCTTC; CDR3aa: CASSSGQGAWHEQFF
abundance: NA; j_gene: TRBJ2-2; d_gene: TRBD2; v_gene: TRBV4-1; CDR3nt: TGCGCCAGCAGCCTAGGACTAGCGGGGAACACCGGGGAGCTGTTTTTT; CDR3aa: CASSLGLAGNTGELFF
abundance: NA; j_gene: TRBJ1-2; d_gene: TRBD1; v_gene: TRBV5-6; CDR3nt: TGTGCCAGCAGTCGAGACGACAGGGGAAGGATCTATGGCTACACCTTC; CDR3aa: CASSRDDRGRIYGYTF
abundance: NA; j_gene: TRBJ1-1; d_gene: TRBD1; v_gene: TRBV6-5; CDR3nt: TGTGCCAGCAAAGGGACAACAGGGGCATCTGAAGCTTTCTTT; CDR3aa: CASKGTTGASEAFF
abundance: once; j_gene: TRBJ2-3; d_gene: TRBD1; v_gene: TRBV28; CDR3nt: TGTGCCAGCAGTTCCAACAGGGGTAGGGATACGCAGTATTTT; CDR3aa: CASSSNRGRDTQYF
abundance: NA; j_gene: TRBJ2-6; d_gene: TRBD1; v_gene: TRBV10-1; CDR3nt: TGCGCCAGCAGTGGGACAGGGCCAGGGGCCAACGTCCTGACTTTC; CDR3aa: CASSGTGPGANVLTF
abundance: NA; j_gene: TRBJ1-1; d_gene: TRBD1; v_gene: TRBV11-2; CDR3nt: TGTGCCAGCAGCTTAAGGACAGGGTTCACTGAAGCTTTCTTT; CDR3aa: CASSLRTGFTEAFF
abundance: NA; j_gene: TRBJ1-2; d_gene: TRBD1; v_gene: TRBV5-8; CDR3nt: TGTGCCAGCAGCTTGACAGGGGCAGGGATCTACACCTTC; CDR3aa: CASSLTGAGIYTF
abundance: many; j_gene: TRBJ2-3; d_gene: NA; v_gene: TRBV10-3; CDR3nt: TGTGCCATCGGTACACGTACGCAGTATTTT; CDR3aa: CAIGTRTQYF
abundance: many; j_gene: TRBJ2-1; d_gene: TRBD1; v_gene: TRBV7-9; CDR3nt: TGTGCCAGCAGCTTTTCCTCGGGACAGGGGGGATTCTTC; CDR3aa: CASSFSSGQGGFF
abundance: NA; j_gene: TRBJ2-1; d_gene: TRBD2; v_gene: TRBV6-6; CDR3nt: TGTGCCAGCAGTTACCTCTCTAGCGGGCCCTACAATGAGCAGTTCTTC; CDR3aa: CASSYLSSGPYNEQFF
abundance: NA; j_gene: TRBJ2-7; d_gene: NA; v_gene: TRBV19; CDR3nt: TGTGCCAGTAGTACGGTAGACGGACAGTACGAGCAGTACTTC; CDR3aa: CASSTVDGQYEQYF
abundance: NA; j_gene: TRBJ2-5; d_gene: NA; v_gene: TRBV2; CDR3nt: TGTGCCAGCAGTAGGGCTGGGGTTACGCAAGAGACCCAGTACTTC; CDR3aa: CASSRAGVTQETQYF
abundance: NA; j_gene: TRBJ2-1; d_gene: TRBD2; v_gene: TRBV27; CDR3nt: TGTGCCAGCCAGCGGGACCCTTACAATGAGCAGTTCTTC; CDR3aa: CASQRDPYNEQFF
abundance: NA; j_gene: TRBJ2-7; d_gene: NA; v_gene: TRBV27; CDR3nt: TGTGCCAGCAGTTTAACGGGAGATTTCTACGAGCAGTACTTC; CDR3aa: CASSLTGDFYEQYF
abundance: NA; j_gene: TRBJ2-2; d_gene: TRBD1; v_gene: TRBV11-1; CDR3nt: TGTGCCAGCAGCTTAGGGGACAGGGCTACCACCGGGGAGCTGTTTTTT; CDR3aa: CASSLGDRATTGELFF
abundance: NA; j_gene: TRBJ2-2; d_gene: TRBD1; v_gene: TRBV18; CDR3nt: TGTGCCAGCTCACCAGTTGACCTCCGGGACAGAAACACCGGGGAGCTGTTTTTT; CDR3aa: CASSPVDLRDRNTGELFF